This T cell receptor (beta chain) derives from a study of beta chain features in type 1 diabetes. All of the isolated RNA was reverse transcribed, so expressed TCRB transcripts were sequenced. Using immunoSEQ multiplex PCR, the repertoire was profiled, and TCRdb retains in-frame clones only, with some absent. The sample lists 900,000 or so clones; 15% to 20% were seen once. Only one heparinised blood draw was taken per donor, and its volume averaged roughly 120 mL. The authors sorted CD4+ naive, central memory, regulatory and stem cell-like memory cells via CD45RO/CCR7/CD25/CD127/CD95/CD27. Study results and caveats: Moderately but significantly shorter TCRB CDR3s were found in Type 1 diabetes patients in all four CD4+ subsets.

In its sample, this clone was seen a few times. Its antigen is undetermined. This specimen includes other DNA sequences encoding the same CDR3. Input material: naive CD4+ T cells from blood. This clonotype was sampled from a young woman in good health.

The chain's CDR3 is CASSPTGSYEQYF. The CDR3 nucleotides are TGTGCCAGTAGCCCGACAGGGTCCTACGAGCAGTACTTC. This rearrangement joins TRBV19 to TRBJ2-7; 7 bases are a match to TRBD1. V was clipped by 6 bases and J by 1 base; unmatched bases: 3. Germline V gene sequence: CDR1 LNHDA, CDR2 SQIVND (reference sequence). The CDR3 covers 13 residues. Full variable domain (missing parts from reference TRBV19 and TRBJ2-7): DGGITQSPKYLFRKEGQNVTLSCEQNLNHDAMYWYRQDPGQGLRLIYYSQIVNDFQKGDIAEGYSVSREKKESFPLTVTSAQKNPTAFYLCASSPTGSYEQYFGPGTRLTVT.